This T cell receptor beta chain was sequenced in a study of blood T cell repertoires in COVID-19. Study as a whole: Donors in the United States, Italy and Spain gave samples during acute or convalescent COVID-19.

With V trimmed by 0 bases and J by 3 bases, 11 bases remained unmatched. This CDR3 is built from 19 residues. Germline-derived CDR1 and CDR2 are SSHAT and FNYEAQ (reference sequence). Authors' processing steps: Counts of nucleated cells, estimated from reference gene primer amplification, were obtained. Assay used: immunoSEQ multiplex PCR; TCRdb lists only in-frame clones, some missing. The DNA was the basis for D and trimming; V, J and clone size are from that table. The table shows tens of thousands of clones, with about 82% occurring only once. V and J are TRBV7-7 and TRBJ2-1, with TRBD2 identical over 10 bases. This clonotype was sampled from a woman older than 75 with active or convalescent COVID-19. Sequences were obtained from peripheral blood. The CDR3 is CASSLASHYASGSYNEQFF. CDR3 in DNA: TGTGCCAGCAGCTTAGCGTCTCACTATGCTAGCGGGAGCTACAATGAGCAGTTCTTC.